These T cell receptor beta chains were read from a single sample in a study of blood T cell repertoires in COVID-19. The protocol was immunoSEQ multiplex PCR, while the TCRdb copy is restricted to in-frame clones and leaves out a portion. The profile shows about 99,000 clones, around 88% of them singletons. The sequenced sample was peripheral blood. Source of these receptors: a man between 45 and 60 years old with COVID-19, enrolled during active disease. Each CDR3 is given without its conserved first and last residue. Expanded clones get a size class; other rows say once, few or many, or leave the size out.

clone_size: -
v_call: TRBV6-2/TRBV6-3
j_call: TRBJ1-1
cdr3_aa: ASSSTGVAF

clone_size: -
v_call: TRBV9
j_call: TRBJ1-1
cdr3_aa: ASSVNSRDEGEAF

clone_size: -
v_call: TRBV7-9
j_call: TRBJ1-6
cdr3_aa: ASSPSGTGDSPLH

clone_size: -
v_call: TRBV7-2
j_call: TRBJ1-3
cdr3_aa: ASSPPQLTSGNTIY

clone_size: -
v_call: TRBV6-5
j_call: TRBJ1-4
cdr3_aa: ASKDRGGYEKLF

clone_size: -
v_call: TRBV6-5
j_call: TRBJ2-7
cdr3_aa: ASSSTGTYEQY

clone_size: -
v_call: TRBV27
j_call: TRBJ2-1
cdr3_aa: ASRGLRALSSYNEQF

clone_size: -
v_call: TRBV4-1
j_call: TRBJ1-2
cdr3_aa: ASSQDPVQNYGYT

clone_size: -
v_call: TRBV7-6
j_call: TRBJ1-3
cdr3_aa: ASSQGQELVGNTIY

clone_size: -
v_call: TRBV7-9
j_call: TRBJ2-7
cdr3_aa: ASSLGGTRYEQY

clone_size: -
v_call: TRBV5-4
j_call: TRBJ2-5
cdr3_aa: ASRPGQNQGTQY

clone_size: -
v_call: TRBV18
j_call: TRBJ1-4
cdr3_aa: ASSPSTGAEEKLF

clone_size: -
v_call: TRBV18
j_call: TRBJ2-7
cdr3_aa: ASSLRQVEQY

clone_size: once
v_call: TRBV5-4
j_call: TRBJ2-5
cdr3_aa: ASSLAPPYRIVTQETQY

clone_size: once
v_call: TRBV27
j_call: TRBJ2-2
cdr3_aa: ASSYRGPGELF

clone_size: -
v_call: TRBV19
j_call: TRBJ1-3
cdr3_aa: ASSILDTSGNTIY

clone_size: -
v_call: TRBV6-4
j_call: TRBJ1-6
cdr3_aa: ASSASTGDSPLH

clone_size: -
v_call: TRBV5-4
j_call: TRBJ1-3
cdr3_aa: ASSSGAGLKNTIY

clone_size: -
v_call: TRBV10-3
j_call: TRBJ1-1
cdr3_aa: AITVEAMNTEAF

clone_size: -
v_call: TRBV10-2
j_call: TRBJ1-5
cdr3_aa: ASSEMVRSNQPQH

clone_size: -
v_call: TRBV3-1/TRBV3-2
j_call: TRBJ2-1
cdr3_aa: ASSPPGLANEQF

clone_size: few
v_call: TRBV7-9
j_call: TRBJ2-5
cdr3_aa: ASSPSGHGTQY

clone_size: -
v_call: TRBV2
j_call: TRBJ1-3
cdr3_aa: ASSGQSSGNTIY

clone_size: -
v_call: TRBV7-9
j_call: TRBJ1-3
cdr3_aa: ASSLGTGAGNTIY

clone_size: -
v_call: TRBV5-1
j_call: TRBJ2-1
cdr3_aa: ASSLESRGGYNEQF

clone_size: -
v_call: TRBV30
j_call: TRBJ1-5
cdr3_aa: AWSKRGQGNQPQH

clone_size: -
v_call: TRBV27
j_call: TRBJ2-2
cdr3_aa: ASRSRGAGGTGELF

clone_size: -
v_call: TRBV28
j_call: TRBJ1-4
cdr3_aa: ASSGHGGGAEKLF

clone_size: -
v_call: TRBV4-1
j_call: TRBJ2-7
cdr3_aa: ASSQAGSYEQY

clone_size: -
v_call: TRBV2
j_call: TRBJ2-7
cdr3_aa: ASRDRGSSYEQY

clone_size: medium-sized
v_call: TRBV7-9
j_call: TRBJ1-4
cdr3_aa: ASSYRDEKLF

clone_size: -
v_call: TRBV11-2
j_call: TRBJ2-7
cdr3_aa: ANEGQGDNEQY

clone_size: -
v_call: TRBV3-1/TRBV3-2
j_call: TRBJ1-5
cdr3_aa: ASSQDGDNSNQPQH

clone_size: few
v_call: TRBV5-5
j_call: TRBJ1-6
cdr3_aa: ASSLRHAGSPLH

clone_size: -
v_call: TRBV4-3
j_call: TRBJ2-1
cdr3_aa: ASSQDTRQGSYNEQF

clone_size: -
v_call: TRBV19
j_call: TRBJ2-1
cdr3_aa: ASSPPSGASYNEQF

clone_size: -
v_call: TRBV30
j_call: TRBJ2-2
cdr3_aa: AWRGNRGWYTGELF

clone_size: -
v_call: TRBV6-4
j_call: TRBJ2-3
cdr3_aa: ASSESGGATDTQY

clone_size: -
v_call: TRBV5-4
j_call: TRBJ2-1
cdr3_aa: ASSTPRGGEQF

clone_size: -
v_call: TRBV27
j_call: TRBJ1-2
cdr3_aa: ASSPWTGAGGYT

clone_size: -
v_call: TRBV7-3
j_call: TRBJ2-2
cdr3_aa: ASSPVTTGELF

clone_size: -
v_call: TRBV5-4
j_call: TRBJ1-3
cdr3_aa: ASSLFGDTIY

clone_size: -
v_call: TRBV6-6
j_call: TRBJ2-1
cdr3_aa: ASRQPPDNEQF

clone_size: -
v_call: TRBV5-1
j_call: TRBJ1-6
cdr3_aa: ASSSLADSPLH

clone_size: -
v_call: TRBV24-1
j_call: TRBJ1-2
cdr3_aa: ATSDRDRGGYT

clone_size: -
v_call: TRBV5-4
j_call: TRBJ1-6
cdr3_aa: ASRIQSNSPLH

clone_size: -
v_call: TRBV5-1
j_call: TRBJ2-1
cdr3_aa: ASLTNSGGAYNEQF

clone_size: -
v_call: TRBV19
j_call: TRBJ1-1
cdr3_aa: ASSISELTEAF

clone_size: -
v_call: TRBV19
j_call: TRBJ1-3
cdr3_aa: ASISGQYSGNTIY

clone_size: -
v_call: TRBV6-5
j_call: TRBJ1-1
cdr3_aa: ASRQSTAMNTEAF

clone_size: once
v_call: TRBV2
j_call: TRBJ2-2
cdr3_aa: ASSEPTSGDANTGELF

clone_size: -
v_call: TRBV27
j_call: TRBJ2-2
cdr3_aa: ASGFRSLGGELF

clone_size: -
v_call: TRBV7-3
j_call: TRBJ2-1
cdr3_aa: ASSYKAGGQSEQF

clone_size: -
v_call: TRBV10-2
j_call: TRBJ2-7
cdr3_aa: ASRGPGAYEQY